Listed below are T cell receptor beta chains from one sample, sequenced in a study. TCRdb independently ran MiXCR on the 5' RACE reads; one entry per CDR3 protein. The sample lists about 9,000 distinct CDR3 sequences; 40% to 50% were seen once. The specimen was Tregs sorted from a lymph node. These receptor sequences come from a female donor with breast cancer. Both conserved end residues are part of each CDR3. Fields, in order: D gene, clone size, J gene, V gene, CDR3 DNA, CDR3 protein. The D gene is left open where the match is weak. A row's size may be missing; if present it is once, few, many or a size class.

- - TRBJ2-1 TRBV27 TGTGCCAGCAGTATAACCGGGACAAGCTCCTACAATGAGCAGTTCTTC CASSITGTSSYNEQFF
- - TRBJ2-1 TRBV4-1 TGCGCCAGCAGCAAGGATGTTAATGAGCAGTTCTTC CASSKDVNEQFF
- few TRBJ1-1 TRBV7-9 TGTGCCAGCAGCTTAGTGGGCAGGCATCAGAACACTGAAGCTTTCTTT CASSLVGRHQNTEAFF
- few TRBJ1-3 TRBV27 TGTGCCAGCAGCTGCCGGGCACCGGGAAAAAGCTCTGGAAACACCATATATTTT CASSCRAPGKSSGNTIYF
- - TRBJ2-2 TRBV30 TGTGCCTGGAGATCCGGGGAGCTGTTTTTT CAWRSGELFF
- - TRBJ1-1 TRBV30 TGTGCCTGGAGTGTACGGGGGAACACTGAAGCTTTCTTT CAWSVRGNTEAFF
- - TRBJ2-7 TRBV18 TGTGCCAGCTCGCGCCCGAAAATCCCGGACGAGCAGTACTTC CASSRPKIPDEQYF
- - TRBJ2-7 TRBV6-5 TGTGCCGGCAGTACCGACAGCACCTACGAGCAGTACTTC CAGSTDSTYEQYF
- - TRBJ2-2 TRBV7-3 TGTGCCAGCAGCTTAATGGGAGCCGAGGAGCTGTTTTTT CASSLMGAEELFF
- - TRBJ2-7 TRBV10-3 TGTGCCATCAGTGATACAGCTAGCTCCTACGAGCAGTACTTC CAISDTASSYEQYF
TRBD1 - TRBJ2-7 TRBV7-6 TGTGCCAGCAGCTTGGACAGGGCTCCCTACGAGCAGTACTTC CASSLDRAPYEQYF
- - TRBJ2-5 TRBV10-1 TGCGCCAGCAGTCCACAGGGCCAAGAGACCCAGTACTTC CASSPQGQETQYF
- few TRBJ2-7 TRBV6-5 TGTGCCAGCAGTTACGTACAGGGACCCCACTACGAGCAGTACTTC CASSYVQGPHYEQYF
TRBD1 few TRBJ2-1 TRBV5-6 TGTGCCAGCAGCTACGGACAGGGGGAGTTCTTC CASSYGQGEFF
- - TRBJ2-1 TRBV13 TGTGCCAGCAGCCCAAGCTCCTACAATGAGCAGTTCTTC CASSPSSYNEQFF
- - TRBJ2-3 TRBV7-3 TGTGCCAGCAGCTTAACGGGCGCCACTAGCACAGATACGCAGTATTTT CASSLTGATSTDTQYF
TRBD1 - TRBJ2-4 TRBV12-3/TRBV12-4 TGTGCCAGCAGTGGGACAGGGGGTAGGGAGATCATTCAGTACTTC CASSGTGGREIIQYF
- few TRBJ1-5 TRBV5-6 TGTGCCAGCAGCTTGGGCAGTGGGCCCCAGCATTTT CASSLGSGPQHF
- few TRBJ1-4 TRBV7-8 TGTGCCAGCAGCTTTTTGGCAGGCTTTAATGAAAAACTGTTTTTT CASSFLAGFNEKLFF
- few TRBJ2-1 TRBV7-9 TGTGCCAGCAGCTTACCCCGGGGATACAATGAGCAGTTCTTC CASSLPRGYNEQFF
- - TRBJ2-5 TRBV9 TGTGCCAGCAGCGTAGCGGACAGAGCCCAAGAGACCCAGTACTTC CASSVADRAQETQYF
- few TRBJ1-1 TRBV4-1 TGCGCCAGCAGCCGAGGCAACGACGGTAGGGAGGAAGCTTTCTTT CASSRGNDGREEAFF
- - TRBJ2-2 TRBV9 TGTGCCAGCAGCGTAGACTGGGGGGCCGGGGAGCTGTTTTTT CASSVDWGAGELFF
- - TRBJ2-7 TRBV7-8 TGTGCCAGCAGCTTAGAGGGAGGCAGGGTTATCTACGAGCAGTACTTC CASSLEGGRVIYEQYF
TRBD2 - TRBJ2-7 TRBV4-1 TGTGCCAGCAGCCAAGACTGGCTAGCGGGGAACTACGAGCAGTACTTC CASSQDWLAGNYEQYF
- - TRBJ1-1 TRBV6-5 TGTGCCAGCAGTTACGAAGGGGAGATCGCTGAAGCTTTCTTT CASSYEGEIAEAFF
- once TRBJ1-2 TRBV6-1 TGTGCCAGCAGTTACGTGGGGAGGGATGGCTACACCTTC CASSYVGRDGYTF
TRBD2 - TRBJ2-1 TRBV19 TGTGCCAGTAGTTGGGCTAGCGGCGATGAGCAGTTCTTC CASSWASGDEQFF
- - TRBJ1-3 TRBV4-1 TGCGCCAGCAGCCAGTCAGAGGGACGCTCTGGAAACACCATATATTTT CASSQSEGRSGNTIYF
- - TRBJ2-2 TRBV4-1 TGCGCCAGCAGCCAAGATTTTCGGACGACCTCGAACACCGGGGAGCTGTTTTTT CASSQDFRTTSNTGELFF
- - TRBJ2-7 TRBV6-6 TGTGCCAGCATCCAAACTCGGAGGGAGGCCGTCAACGAGCAGTACTTC CASIQTRREAVNEQYF
- - TRBJ2-1 TRBV18 TGTGCCAGCTCACAAGGACCGCTGATAGGGTTGGTCGGATACAATGAGCAGTTCTTC CASSQGPLIGLVGYNEQFF
- - TRBJ2-2 TRBV12-3/TRBV12-4 TGTGCCAGCAGACATCCACTCACCGGGGAGCTGTTTTTT CASRHPLTGELFF
TRBD1 - TRBJ1-2 TRBV4-1 TGCGCCAGCAGCGGACAGGGAGGCTATGGCTACACCTTC CASSGQGGYGYTF
- - TRBJ1-6 TRBV13 TGTGCCAGCAGCTCCCGTGGGGCAGCTTTTTCACCCCTCCACTTT CASSSRGAAFSPLHF
- - TRBJ2-7 TRBV9 TGTGCCAGCAGCGTAGCGGACACGGGGGCCTACGAGCAGTACTTC CASSVADTGAYEQYF
TRBD2 - TRBJ2-7 TRBV6-6 TGTGCCGGCACAATAGCCCCCCGGACTAGCGGGAGGGCCGTCGAGCAGTACTTC CAGTIAPRTSGRAVEQYF
- - TRBJ1-4 TRBV9 TGTGCCAGCGGCGGGGGACACTCCGGCGGGAAACTGTTTTTT CASGGGHSGGKLFF
TRBD2 few TRBJ2-7 TRBV27 TGTGCCAGCAGTTTGAAGGTGGCTAGCGGGAAGACCTCCTCCTACGAGCAGTACTTC CASSLKVASGKTSSYEQYF
- few TRBJ2-7 TRBV27 TGTGCCAGCAGTTTATTCCCGGCTCTCCCCTACGAGCAGTACTTC CASSLFPALPYEQYF
TRBD1 - TRBJ1-1 TRBV12-3/TRBV12-4 TGTGCCAGCAGTCGACAGGGGATGAACACTGAAGCTTTCTTT CASSRQGMNTEAFF
- - TRBJ2-4 TRBV7-9 TGTGCCAGCAGCTCCTCGGCGGAGCCCAAAAACATTCAGTACTTC CASSSSAEPKNIQYF
- few TRBJ1-1 TRBV7-9 TGTGCCAGCAGCCACGGGGACGGACTCTGGAGTGGTGAAGCTTTCTTT CASSHGDGLWSGEAFF
- - TRBJ2-3 TRBV4-1 TGCGCCAGCAGCCAAGATGGAGCGGGCCTCACAGATACGCAGTATTTT CASSQDGAGLTDTQYF
TRBD2 few TRBJ2-1 TRBV12-3/TRBV12-4 TGTGCCAGCAGTGAGCGGGACTACCTTGGCAATGAGCAGTTCTTC CASSERDYLGNEQFF
TRBD1 - TRBJ2-5 TRBV6-5 TGTGCCGGCAGAATTGGGACAGGGGGCAAGGAGACCCAGTACTTC CAGRIGTGGKETQYF
TRBD1 - TRBJ1-3 TRBV4-1 TGCGCCAGCGGCCACCGGGACAGCTCTGGAAACACCATATATTTT CASGHRDSSGNTIYF
- few TRBJ2-6 TRBV6-5 TGTGCCAGCGGGAGTGGGGCCAACGTCCTGACTTTC CASGSGANVLTF
TRBD1 - TRBJ2-7 TRBV15 TGTGCCACCAGCCCAGCCCTTGGACAGGGAGTCCTCTCAGAGCAGTACTTC CATSPALGQGVLSEQYF
TRBD2 - TRBJ2-7 TRBV20-1 TGCAGTGCCATTGAAGCGGGGGCCTACGAGCAGTACTTC CSAIEAGAYEQYF
TRBD1 - TRBJ1-5 TRBV4-1 TGCGCCAGCAGCCAAGAGGACAGGGGGAATCAGCCCCAGCATTTT CASSQEDRGNQPQHF
TRBD1 - TRBJ1-2 TRBV28 TGTGCCAGCAGTTTATATGGGGACAGGGCCCGTTATGGCTACACCTTC CASSLYGDRARYGYTF
- - TRBJ2-1 TRBV9 TGTGCCAGCAGCGTTGGCGGGGCCCAGCGAGTCTTC CASSVGGAQRVF
TRBD1 - TRBJ2-6 TRBV19 TGTGCCAGTAGTATCGGGACAGATATCTCTGGGGCCAACGTCCTGACTTTC CASSIGTDISGANVLTF
- - TRBJ2-2 TRBV4-2 TGTGCCAGCAGCCATGTACTGTTGACTCAGGATCAGAGCACCGGGGAGCTGTTTTTT CASSHVLLTQDQSTGELFF
TRBD1 - TRBJ2-3 TRBV5-1 TGCGCCAGCAGCCTCGACAGGGTAGGGCTCACAGATACGCAGTATTTT CASSLDRVGLTDTQYF
TRBD2 - TRBJ2-7 TRBV6-5 TGTGCCAGCAGTTACTCGTATGAGCGGGAGGGCCTCGAGCAGTACTTC CASSYSYEREGLEQYF
- - TRBJ2-7 TRBV7-9 TGTGCCAGCAGCTTGAGACTGGGATACGAGCAGTACTTC CASSLRLGYEQYF
- - TRBJ2-2 TRBV7-7 TGTGCTAGCAGCTTAGCACAGAACACCGGGGAGCTGTTTTTT CASSLAQNTGELFF
TRBD2 - TRBJ2-1 TRBV7-9 TGTGCCAGCAGCTCGAAACCTAGCGGGAGGGCCTTGGAGCAGTTCTTC CASSSKPSGRALEQFF